This is a list of T cell receptor beta chains from one sample in a study of blood T cell repertoires in COVID-19. The protocol was immunoSEQ multiplex PCR, while the TCRdb copy is restricted to in-frame clones and leaves out a portion. The sample lists about 670,000 clones; just under 90% were seen once. Sequencing used peripheral blood. Every receptor here comes from a woman between 18 and 29 years old with acute or convalescent COVID-19. Both conserved end residues are part of each CDR3. D genes are given only for firm matches. Some rows mark clone size as missing; the rest say once, few, many or name a class of expanded clone.

D,V,size,J,DNA,CDR3
TRBD2,TRBV5-4,NA,TRBJ2-5,TGTGCCAGCAGCAGCGGGACTAGCGGAGGGGAGACCCAGTACTTC,CASSSGTSGGETQYF
NA,TRBV11-2,NA,TRBJ1-2,TGTGCCAGCCCCCGTCCCGGGGGCTACACCTTC,CASPRPGGYTF
NA,TRBV9,NA,TRBJ2-7,TGTGCCAGCAGTCCGCGAGATTTGGAGAGAGCCACCTACGAGCAGTACTTC,CASSPRDLERATYEQYF
NA,TRBV9,NA,TRBJ1-1,TGTGCCAGCAGCGCCAGGGGCATGAACACTGAAGCTTTCTTT,CASSARGMNTEAFF
NA,TRBV5-1,once,TRBJ1-1,TGCGCCAGCAGCTATATGGGGCTCACTGAAGCTTTCTTT,CASSYMGLTEAFF
TRBD1,TRBV6-4,NA,TRBJ1-6,TGTGCCAGCAGTGTCCGACAGGGCCGGGATTCACCCCTCCACTTT,CASSVRQGRDSPLHF
NA,TRBV6-5,few,TRBJ1-1,TGTGCCAGCAGACTCAACCTCAGGGGGAACACTGAAGCTTTCTTT,CASRLNLRGNTEAFF
NA,TRBV18,NA,TRBJ2-4,TGTGCCAGCTCACCAGGGGTCGGGGATTTAAACATTCAGTACTTC,CASSPGVGDLNIQYF
TRBD1,TRBV30,NA,TRBJ2-7,TGTGCCTGGAGACGGACAGGGGAGGGCTACGAGCAGTACTTC,CAWRRTGEGYEQYF
NA,TRBV9,NA,TRBJ1-5,TGTGCCAGCAGCGCTGAGACGGGAGACAATCAGCCCCAGCATTTT,CASSAETGDNQPQHF
NA,TRBV24-1,NA,TRBJ1-5,TGTGCCACCAGTCCAGGGGACCAGCCCCAGCATTTT,CATSPGDQPQHF
NA,TRBV19,NA,TRBJ1-5,TGTGCCAGTAGTATACGGGAGGTTCAGCCCCAGCATTTT,CASSIREVQPQHF
NA,TRBV5-1,NA,TRBJ1-2,TGCGCCAGCAGACTCGACACGGTAGCTAACTATGGCTACACCTTC,CASRLDTVANYGYTF
NA,TRBV29-1,NA,TRBJ2-1,TGCAGCGTTGAAGATACAGTATCCAATGAGCAGTTCTTC,CSVEDTVSNEQFF
NA,TRBV29-1,few,TRBJ1-4,TGCAGCGTTTTGGAAGGGGGTGAAAAACTGTTTTTT,CSVLEGGEKLFF
NA,TRBV28,NA,TRBJ1-4,TGTGCCAGCAGTTTACTTGACAGTGCAACTAATGAAAAACTGTTTTTT,CASSLLDSATNEKLFF
NA,TRBV24-1,NA,TRBJ2-2,TGTGCCACCAGTGAACCGGGGACAATCAACACCGGGGAGCTGTTTTTT,CATSEPGTINTGELFF
NA,TRBV29-1,NA,TRBJ2-2,TGCAGCGTTCCGGGACAAAACACCGGGGAGCTGTTTTTT,CSVPGQNTGELFF
NA,TRBV12-5,NA,TRBJ2-3,TGTGCTAGTGGTTTGCGGGGGTGGGGAGATACGCAGTATTTT,CASGLRGWGDTQYF
NA,TRBV28,NA,TRBJ2-1,TGTGCCAGCAGTTTACCCCTAGCGTCCTACAATGAGCAGTTCTTC,CASSLPLASYNEQFF
TRBD2,TRBV5-1,NA,TRBJ2-3,TGCGCCAGCAGCGCGAAAGTAGGACTAGTCACAGATACGCAGTATTTT,CASSAKVGLVTDTQYF
NA,TRBV6-6,NA,TRBJ2-7,TGTGCCAGCAGGGGGACTTCCTACGAGCAGTACTTC,CASRGTSYEQYF
NA,TRBV6-2/TRBV6-3,NA,TRBJ1-5,TGTGCCAGCAGTCCCCCCCAGGGCCGATATCAGCCCCAGCATTTT,CASSPPQGRYQPQHF
TRBD1,TRBV24-1,NA,TRBJ2-3,TGTGCCACCAGTGCCTGGGACAGGGGAACAGATACGCAGTATTTT,CATSAWDRGTDTQYF
NA,TRBV7-6,NA,TRBJ1-4,TGTGCCAGCAGCTTATACGCAGGCCGAGGGGAAAAACTGTTTTTT,CASSLYAGRGEKLFF
NA,TRBV7-9,NA,TRBJ1-6,TGTGCCAGCAGCTCGACAGATTGGAATTCACCCCTCCACTTT,CASSSTDWNSPLHF
TRBD2,TRBV6-1,NA,TRBJ2-7,TGTGCCAGCAGTGAAGACCCGACTAGCGCCCACGAGCAGTACTTC,CASSEDPTSAHEQYF
NA,TRBV19,NA,TRBJ1-1,TGTGCCAGTAGCCCGACAGTCGTCAACACTGAAGCTTTCTTT,CASSPTVVNTEAFF
NA,TRBV10-3,NA,TRBJ2-6,TGTGCCATCAGTGCCCTCTGGCCGGGGGGCAACTCTGGGGCCAACGTCCTGACTTTC,CAISALWPGGNSGANVLTF
NA,TRBV18,NA,TRBJ1-1,TGTGCCAGCTCACCACCGACAGGTGAGAACACTGAAGCTTTCTTT,CASSPPTGENTEAFF
NA,TRBV24-1,NA,TRBJ1-1,TGTGCCACCAGTCTAGGGAACACTGAAGCTTTCTTT,CATSLGNTEAFF
NA,TRBV18,NA,TRBJ1-1,TGTGCCAGCTCACGGACAGTTAACACTGAAGCTTTCTTT,CASSRTVNTEAFF
NA,TRBV5-1,NA,TRBJ1-1,TGCGCCAGCAGCTTGAGTCAGTTGATCCCTGAAGCTTTCTTT,CASSLSQLIPEAFF
TRBD1,TRBV28,NA,TRBJ1-4,TGTGCCAGCAGTTTCCCGGGAGGGGGCGAGGAAAAACTGTTTTTT,CASSFPGGGEEKLFF
NA,TRBV6-5,once,TRBJ1-5,TGTGCCAGCTTGGAGGTCCTTAGCAATCAGCCCCAGCATTTT,CASLEVLSNQPQHF
TRBD1,TRBV11-1,NA,TRBJ2-7,TGTGCCAGCAGCTACGCGGACAGGGGGCACGACGAGCAGTACTTC,CASSYADRGHDEQYF
NA,TRBV6-6,NA,TRBJ1-1,TGTGCCAGCAGTTATCGGGTGAACACTGAAGCTTTCTTT,CASSYRVNTEAFF